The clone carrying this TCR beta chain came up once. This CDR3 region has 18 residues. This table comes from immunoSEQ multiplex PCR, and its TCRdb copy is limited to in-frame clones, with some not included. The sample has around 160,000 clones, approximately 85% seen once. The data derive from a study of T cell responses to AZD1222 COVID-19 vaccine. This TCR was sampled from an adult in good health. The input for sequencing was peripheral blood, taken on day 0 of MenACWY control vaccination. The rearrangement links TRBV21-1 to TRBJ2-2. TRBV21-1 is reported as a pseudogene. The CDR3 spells CASSKKERVYWYTGELFF. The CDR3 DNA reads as TGTGCCAGCAGCAAAAAAGAAAGGGTTTATTGGTACACCGGGGAGCTGTTTTTT.